These 22 T cell receptor beta chains were all obtained from the same sample, sequenced in a study of T cell responses to AZD1222 COVID-19 vaccine. Sequenced by immunoSEQ multiplex PCR; TCRdb stores in-frame clones only, minus some. The data hold fewer than 200,000 clones, with about 83% observed a single time. The sequencing here drew on peripheral blood, taken 28 days after the second AZD1222 dose. The receptors come from an adult who received the AZD1222 COVID-19 vaccine.

The CDR3 here is CASSTPGTGTEAFF. The CDR3 DNA is TGTGCCAGCTCCACTCCCGGGACTGGGACTGAAGCTTTCTTT. J is TRBJ1-1 and V is TRBV13, with a possible D match to TRBD1 (5 bases). Trimming took off 8 bases at V and 5 bases at J, with 18 bases between the two ends. The CDR3 totals 14 residues. Per the germline V gene, CDR1 is PRHDT and CDR2 is FYEKMQ (reference sequence). The variable domain in full, completed from reference TRBV13 and TRBJ1-1, reads AAGVIQSPRHLIKEKRETATLKCYPIPRHDTVYWYQQGPGQDPQFLISFYEKMQSDKGSIPDRFSAQQFSDYHSELNMSSLELGDSALYFCASSTPGTGTEAFFGQGTRLTVV.

The chain uses TRBV7-2 and TRBJ1-1, with no clear D. The V end lost 1 base, the J end lost 0 bases, and 6 bases lay between the germline ends. The V gene's germline CDR1 is SGHTA and CDR2 FQGNSA. This CDR3 is 14 amino acids long. CDR3 DNA sequence: TGTGCCAGCAGCTTAGGCCCCATGAACACTGAAGCTTTCTTT. Its translation: CASSLGPMNTEAFF.

The chain recombines TRBV18 with TRBJ2-7; perhaps D is TRBD1 or TRBD2 (6 bases each). Trimming stripped 9 bases from V and 6 bases from J, with 48 bases between. CDR3 length: 23 amino acids. Germline assignment: CDR1 KGHSH and CDR2 LQKENI. Written as DNA, the CDR3 is TGTGCCAGTCCCTCTAGCCCACGCGCGGGGACCACAGTTGGAGTGGGGGGCTGGCGCGAGCAGTACTTC. Its protein is CASPSSPRAGTTVGVGGWREQYF.

CDR3 nucleotides: TGTGCCAGCAAAGTCCAGGGGAACTATGGCTACACCTTC. Encoded protein: CASKVQGNYGYTF. The V call is TRBV6-5, the J call TRBJ1-2, with TRBD1 as a possible D gene (6 bases). The V end lost 7 bases, the J end lost 2 bases, and 11 bases lay between the germline ends. The CDR3 spans 13 residues. CDR1 and CDR2 (germline): MNHEY, SVGAGI.

This chain links TRBV10-3 with TRBJ1-2; D unclear. With 10 bases removed from V and 4 bases from J, the gap between germline ends came to 10 bases. This CDR3 spans 11 amino acids. Germline CDR1 reads ENHRY; CDR2 reads SYGVKD. CDR3 sequence: CATSGAYGYTF. The CDR3 region has the DNA TGTGCCACTTCCGGTGCCTATGGCTACACCTTC.

This clone was picked up one time. The chain joins TRBV9 to TRBJ2-5; D is undetermined. The CDR3 totals 16 residues. In germline, CDR1 is SGDLS, CDR2 YYNGEE. The V gene lost 1 base and the J gene lost 0 bases, with 13 bases spanning the gap. The CDR3 DNA reads as TGTGCCAGCAGCGTACGGTGGGGATCGTACCAAGAGACCCAGTACTTC. Translating gives CASSVRWGSYQETQYF.

V and J are TRBV5-5 and TRBJ1-5, with D possibly matching TRBD1 (6 bases). This CDR3 comprises 15 residues. Germline CDR1 is SGHKS and CDR2 is YYEKEE (reference sequence). Deletions cut 5 bases from V and 0 bases from J, with 12 bases between. For the CDR3, the DNA is TGTGCCAGCAGAGAGGACAGTTATAGCAATCAGCCCCAGCATTTT. Amino acid sequence: CASREDSYSNQPQHF.

This chain links TRBV6-6 with TRBJ1-5, with D possibly TRBD1 on 5 matching bases. This CDR3 is 15 amino acids long. Trimming took off 6 bases at V and 2 bases at J, with 14 bases between the two ends. The germline CDR1 and CDR2 sequences are MNHNY and SVGAGI (reference sequence). The CDR3 spells CASRRAGGGNQPQHF. The CDR3 nucleotides read TGTGCCAGCAGGCGCGCCGGGGGGGGCAATCAGCCCCAGCATTTT.

This chain links TRBV6-1 with TRBJ1-3; D possibly corresponds to TRBD1 (5 bases). CDR1 and CDR2 from the germline V gene are MNHNS and SASEGT. The CDR3 totals 16 residues. V lost 1 base, J lost 9 bases, and 19 bases lay in between. The CDR3 bases are TGTGCCAGCAGTGAAGGAATTCGGGGCCTAGAAAGCACCATATATTTT. It codes for CASSEGIRGLESTIYF.

CDR3 nucleotides: TGTGCCAGCAGCCCCGAAGGGTTTTATGGCTACACCTTC. It yields the protein CASSPEGFYGYTF. The chain recombines TRBV6-5 with TRBJ1-2, with D uncertain. Germline CDR1 and CDR2: MNHEY and SVGAGI. The CDR3 has 13 amino acids. V lost 6 bases and J 5 bases, leaving 13 bases between the germline ends.

V and J are TRBV30 and TRBJ2-7; D is uncertain. Germline lookup yields CDR1 GTSNPN and CDR2 SVGIG (reference sequence). CDR3 size: 12 residues. V was clipped by 2 bases and J by 0 bases, with 5 bases between them. DNA for the CDR3: TGTGCCTGGAGTCCCGACTCCTACGAGCAGTACTTC. Translating it yields CAWSPDSYEQYF.

This chain connects TRBV7-2 to TRBJ1-2; 7 bases line up with TRBD1. Germline V CDR1 and CDR2: SGHTA, FQGNSA. This CDR3 is 14 amino acids long. The ends lost 5 bases at V and 4 bases at J; junction bases unmatched: 7. The CDR3 loop is CASSGLGTAYGYTF. The CDR3 region has the DNA TGTGCCAGCAGCGGGTTAGGGACAGCCTATGGCTACACCTTC.

V gene TRBV9 combines with J gene TRBJ1-1; 10 positions agree with TRBD1. CDR3 size: 14 residues. V lost 4 bases, J lost 5 bases, and 5 bases stayed unmatched. The germline V gene has CDR1 SGDLS and CDR2 YYNGEE. The CDR3 here is CASSRQGAGTEAFF. CDR3 DNA sequence: TGTGCCAGCAGCCGACAGGGGGCTGGGACTGAAGCTTTCTTT.

The CDR3: CASSLAGSRGAEQYF. CDR3 in DNA: TGCGCCAGCAGCTTGGCCGGAAGTCGGGGGGCAGAGCAGTACTTC. The rearrangement links TRBV5-1 to TRBJ2-7, with TRBD2 as a possible D gene (7 bases). V lost 0 bases to trimming and J lost 7 bases, with 17 bases between them. Germline lookup yields CDR1 SGHRS and CDR2 YFSETQ. The CDR3 is made up of 15 amino acids.

The genes are TRBV7-9 and TRBJ2-7, with 8 bases that match TRBD1. This CDR3 is built from 13 residues. V trimming: 5 bases; J trimming: 6 bases; junction bases outside the gene matches: 6. Looked up from germline, CDR1 is SEHNR and CDR2 is FQNEAQ (reference sequence). CDR3 in DNA: TGTGCCAGCAGCCAAGGGACAGGCCCCGAGCAGTACTTC. It encodes CASSQGTGPEQYF.

For the CDR3, the DNA is TGCAGCGGATTACTAGCGGGGCAAGAGACCCAGTACTTC. Translated: CSGLLAGQETQYF. The chain recombines TRBV29-1 with TRBJ2-5; 10 positions agree with TRBD2. V was pared by 7 bases and J by 2 bases, with 4 bases of the junction left unmatched. CDR3 size: 13 residues. Germline V CDR1 and CDR2: SQVTM, ANQGSEA.

The chain couples TRBV19 to TRBJ1-2; no clear D gene. CDR1 LNHDA and CDR2 SQIVND come from the germline V gene (reference sequence). CDR3 size: 15 residues. V was cut by 3 bases and J by 4 bases, with 15 bases left in between. CDR3 sequence: CASSIGLRGGYGYTF. The CDR3 DNA reads as TGTGCCAGTAGTATCGGCCTTCGGGGAGGCTATGGCTACACCTTC. Based on the CDR3 plus reference TRBV19 and TRBJ1-2, the full variable domain is DGGITQSPKYLFRKEGQNVTLSCEQNLNHDAMYWYRQDPGQGLRLIYYSQIVNDFQKGDIAEGYSVSREKKESFPLTVTSAQKNPTAFYLCASSIGLRGGYGYTFGSGTRLTVV.

The chain has TRBV5-6 and TRBJ2-1, with 9 bases that match TRBD1. This CDR3 region has 15 residues. The V and J ends lost 2 bases and 7 bases, in that order; junction bases with no gene match: 7. Germline lookup yields CDR1 SGHDT and CDR2 YYEEEE. The CDR3 nucleotides are TGTGCCAGCAGCTTCCGGGACAGGGCTTTTAATGAGCAGTTCTTC. This gives the protein CASSFRDRAFNEQFF.

The sample holds one count of this clone. The chain combines TRBV12-5 with TRBJ1-5; weak D call: TRBD1 (5 bases). This CDR3 has 16 residues. V lost 3 bases to trimming and J lost 5 bases, with 17 bases between them. Looked up from germline, CDR1 is LGHNT and CDR2 is FRNRAP. DNA of the CDR3: TGTGCTAGTGGTTTTTCCCCCCGGGGGGGGGATCAGCCCCAGCATTTT. Its translation is CASGFSPRGGDQPQHF.

The chain uses TRBV7-9 and TRBJ1-2; TRBD1 is a possible D gene (6 bases). Trimming removed 4 bases at V and 8 bases at J, with 14 bases between. From germline, CDR1 is SEHNR and CDR2 FQNEAQ (reference sequence). The CDR3 is made up of 13 amino acids. Here the CDR3 reads CASSSSGVVGYTF. The DNA for the CDR3 is TGTGCCAGCAGCTCATCAGGGGTTGTCGGCTACACCTTC.

The chain combines TRBV10-3 with TRBJ1-2; possible D gene TRBD1, 6 bases. The germline CDR1 and CDR2 sequences are ENHRY and SYGVKD. The CDR3 extends over 14 amino acids. Trimming left V 3 bases short and J 5 bases short, with 13 bases between. CDR3 sequence reads: CAISDFGTSYGYTF. The CDR3 nucleotides read TGTGCCATCAGTGATTTCGGGACATCTTATGGCTACACCTTC.

The V and J genes are TRBV4-3 and TRBJ2-6, with D possibly TRBD1 on 5 matching bases. The germline V and J ends were trimmed by 0 bases and 0 bases, with 9 bases remaining between them. CDR1 LGHNA and CDR2 YSLEER come from the germline V gene. The CDR3 totals 17 residues. The CDR3 here is CASSQDGAASGANVLTF. The DNA of the CDR3 is TGCGCCAGCAGCCAAGATGGGGCCGCCTCTGGGGCCAACGTCCTGACTTTC.